This T cell receptor (beta chain) originates from a study of radiotherapy plus CTLA-4 blockade in lung cancer. Study context: Objective responses were observed in approximately 17% of patients, and disease control was achieved by over 30%. Study-level findings and limits: Reports state that early shifts in blood T cell clones, with interferon-beta, best predicted response. TCR clones of tumor origin grew in blood after radiotherapy plus ipilimumab.

CDR1 and CDR2 (germline): SGHDT, YYEEEE. V was pared by 4 bases and J by 5 bases, with 1 base of the junction left unmatched. The CDR3 covers 13 residues. Focal radiation plus CTLA-4 blockade with ipilimumab was administered to patients who had chemo-refractory metastatic non-small-cell lung cancer. The protocol was immunoSEQ multiplex PCR, while the TCRdb copy is restricted to in-frame clones and leaves out a portion. This repertoire shows around 45,000 clones, less than 75% found once; its top ten account for 23%. Points on this clone: Its antigen is unidentified.

This material consisted of peripheral blood, taken from a patient treated with radiotherapy plus ipilimumab. The source of this sequence is a human donor with non-small cell lung cancer who had a partial response to radiotherapy plus ipilimumab. V gene TRBV5-6 combines with J gene TRBJ2-5; 11 nucleotides line up with TRBD1. The CDR3 sequence: CASSRTGGETQYF. The CDR3 region has the DNA TGTGCCAGCAGCAGGACAGGGGGCGAGACCCAGTACTTC. The whole variable domain, remainder taken from reference TRBV5-6 and TRBJ2-5, is DAGVTQSPTHLIKTRGQQVTLRCSPKSGHDTVSWYQQALGQGPQFIFQYYEEEERQRGNFPDRFSGHQFPNYSSELNVNALLLGDSALYLCASSRTGGETQYFGPGTRLLVL.